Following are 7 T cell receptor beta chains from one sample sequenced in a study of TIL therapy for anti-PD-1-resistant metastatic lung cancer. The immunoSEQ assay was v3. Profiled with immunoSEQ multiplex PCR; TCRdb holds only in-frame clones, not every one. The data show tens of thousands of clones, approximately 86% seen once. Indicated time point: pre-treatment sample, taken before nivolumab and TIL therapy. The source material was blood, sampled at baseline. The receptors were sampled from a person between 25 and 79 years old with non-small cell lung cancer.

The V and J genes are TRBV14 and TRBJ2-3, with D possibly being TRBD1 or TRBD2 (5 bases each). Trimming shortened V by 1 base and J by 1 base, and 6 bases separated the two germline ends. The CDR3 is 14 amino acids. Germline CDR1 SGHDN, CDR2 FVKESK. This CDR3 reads CASSQVGGTDTQYF. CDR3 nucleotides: TGTGCCAGCAGCCAAGTGGGGGGCACAGATACGCAGTATTTT.

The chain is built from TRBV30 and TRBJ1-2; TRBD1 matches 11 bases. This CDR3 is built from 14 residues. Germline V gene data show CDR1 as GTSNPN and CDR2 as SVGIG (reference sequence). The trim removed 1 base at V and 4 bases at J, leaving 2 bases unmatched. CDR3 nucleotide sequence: TGTGCCTGGAGTGAAGGACAGGGGGCCTATGGCTACACCTTC. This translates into CAWSEGQGAYGYTF.

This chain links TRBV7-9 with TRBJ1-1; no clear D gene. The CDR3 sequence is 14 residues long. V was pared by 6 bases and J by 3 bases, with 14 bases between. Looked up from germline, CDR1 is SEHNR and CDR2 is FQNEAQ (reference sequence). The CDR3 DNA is TGTGCCAGCAGATCTCACCGGGGAGACACTGAAGCTTTCTTT. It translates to CASRSHRGDTEAFF. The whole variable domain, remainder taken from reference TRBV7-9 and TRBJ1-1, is DTGVSQNPRHKITKRGQNVTFRCDPISEHNRLYWYRQTLGQGPEFLTYFQNEAQLEKSRLLSDRFSAERPKGSFSTLEIQRTEQGDSAMYLCASRSHRGDTEAFFGQGTRLTVV.

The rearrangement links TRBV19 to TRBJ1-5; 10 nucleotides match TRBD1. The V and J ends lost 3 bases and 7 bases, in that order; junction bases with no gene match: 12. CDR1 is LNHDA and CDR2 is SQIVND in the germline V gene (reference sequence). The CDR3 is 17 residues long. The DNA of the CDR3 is TGTGCCAGTAGTATTATGGGACAGGGGAGAGGTAGCCAGCCCCAGCATTTT. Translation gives CASSIMGQGRGSQPQHF.

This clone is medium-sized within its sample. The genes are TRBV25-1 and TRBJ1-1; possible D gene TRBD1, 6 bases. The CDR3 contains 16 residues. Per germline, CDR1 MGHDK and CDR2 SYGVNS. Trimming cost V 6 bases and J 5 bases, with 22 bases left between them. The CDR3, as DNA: TGTGCCAGCAGCGATATAGCTCCGGGACACCATACTGAAGCTTTCTTT. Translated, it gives CASSDIAPGHHTEAFF.

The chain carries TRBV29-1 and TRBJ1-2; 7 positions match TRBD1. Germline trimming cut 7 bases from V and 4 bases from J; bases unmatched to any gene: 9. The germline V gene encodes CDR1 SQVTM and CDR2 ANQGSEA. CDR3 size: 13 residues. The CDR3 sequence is CSARQGPIYGYTF. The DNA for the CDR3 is TGCAGCGCAAGACAGGGACCAATCTATGGCTACACCTTC.

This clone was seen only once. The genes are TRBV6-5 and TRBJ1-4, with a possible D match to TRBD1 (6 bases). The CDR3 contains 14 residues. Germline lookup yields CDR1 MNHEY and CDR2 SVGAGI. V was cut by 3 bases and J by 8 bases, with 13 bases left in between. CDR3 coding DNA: TGTGCCAGCAGTTATAGGGGGTTCGGAGAAAAACTGTTTTTT. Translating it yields CASSYRGFGEKLFF.